The 12 T cell receptor beta chains in this list originate from one sample, sequenced in a study of T cells in Graves' hyperthyroidism and ophthalmopathy. The investigators amplified TCR beta CDR3 regions from RNA transcripts. The HTBI set primed first-round TCR CDR3 RT-PCR. One entry per CDR3 protein, called by TCRdb with MiXCR from the multiplex PCR reads. The data hold some 720,000 distinct CDR3 sequences, with about 16% observed a single time. Input material: blood. The receptors come from a man aged 18 to 29 with Graves' hyperthyroidism.

This clonotype was seen at least ten times. The V gene is TRBV19, the J gene TRBJ1-4; D is unclear. The CDR3 has 11 amino acids. The V end was cut by 3 bases, the J end by 8 bases, with 4 bases between. CDR1 and CDR2 from the germline V gene are LNHDA and SQIVND (reference sequence). The CDR3 nucleotides are TGTGCCAGTAGTATGGGAGAAAAACTGTTTTTT. Translating it yields CASSMGEKLFF.

At least ten counts were recorded for this clonotype. V and J are TRBV28 and TRBJ1-1; D gene ambiguous. CDR3 length equals 13 residues. Germline V gene lookup returns CDR1 MDHEN and CDR2 SYDVKM. Deletions cut 5 bases from V and 3 bases from J, with 10 bases between. The CDR3 loop reads CASSLRTYTEAFF. For the CDR3, the DNA is TGTGCCAGCAGTCTCCGGACTTACACTGAAGCTTTCTTT.

This chain uses TRBV28 with TRBJ2-7; D remains unclear. The CDR3 totals 14 residues. Germline lookup yields CDR1 MDHEN and CDR2 SYDVKM. V was clipped by 1 base and J by 3 bases, with 10 bases between them. Written as DNA, the CDR3 is TGTGCCAGCAGTTTATACGACACCTTCTACGAGCAGTACTTC. Encoded protein: CASSLYDTFYEQYF.

V usage is TRBV27 and J usage is TRBJ2-7; 10 nucleotides align to TRBD1. CDR1 MNHEY and CDR2 SMNVEV come from the germline V gene (reference sequence). CDR3 length: 18 amino acids. J was trimmed by 5 bases and V by 5 bases; bases with no gene match: 18. The CDR3 reads CASSPGLNRDRGLNEQYF. The CDR3 DNA is TGTGCCAGCAGTCCCGGGCTCAACCGGGACAGGGGCCTCAACGAGCAGTACTTC.

The rearrangement uses TRBV6-1 and TRBJ2-2; 7 bases agree with TRBD2. CDR1 MNHNS and CDR2 SASEGT come from the germline V gene. The CDR3 sequence is 17 residues long. Trimming removed 0 bases from V and 5 bases from J; junction bases left unmatched: 9. CDR3 residues: CASSEALLGGSTGELFF. DNA of the CDR3: TGTGCCAGCAGTGAAGCGCTTCTGGGAGGGAGTACCGGGGAGCTGTTTTTT.

Concerning this clonotype itself: Being one base from a much bigger clone, this may be a read error. V usage is TRBV7-2 and J usage is TRBJ2-7; 10 nucleotides align to TRBD2. The ends lost 5 bases at V and 5 bases at J; junction bases unmatched: 9. This CDR3 has 15 residues. The V gene's germline CDR1 is SGHTA and CDR2 FQGNSA. The CDR3 nucleotides are TGTGCCAGCAGCCTCGCTAGCGGGAGTCGGGACGAGCAGTACTTC. Translation gives CASSLASGSRDEQYF.

The chain uses TRBV5-1 and TRBJ2-7; 7 nucleotides line up with TRBD2. The CDR3 sequence is 15 residues long. The V segment lost 5 bases and the J segment 2 bases; nucleotides outside the gene matches: 10. Germline V gene sequence: CDR1 SGHRS, CDR2 YFSETQ. The CDR3 protein is CASSSRGDGTYEQYF. The CDR3 bases are TGCGCCAGCAGTTCCCGGGGGGACGGCACCTACGAGCAGTACTTC.

Turning to this clonotype: Compared with germline, one end of the junction differs, possibly owing to a read error. This CDR3 is CASSFGYQGMNTEAFF. As DNA, the CDR3 is TGTGCCAGCAGCTTCGGGTATCAGGGGATGAACACTGAAGCTTTCTTT. The chain combines TRBV5-1 with TRBJ1-1; perhaps TRBD1 as D (6 bases). CDR3 length: 16 amino acids. Germline CDR1 SGHRS, CDR2 YFSETQ. The full variable domain, with the rest looked up from reference TRBV5-1 and TRBJ1-1, is KAGVTQTPRYLIKTRGQQVTLSCSPISGHRSVSWYQQTPGQGLQFLFEYFSETQRNKGNFPGRFSGRQFSNSRSEMNVSTLELGDSALYLCASSFGYQGMNTEAFFGQGTRLTVV.

CDR3 protein: CAWSVQENTEAFF. CDR3 DNA sequence: TGTGCCTGGAGTGTACAAGAGAACACTGAAGCTTTCTTT. The chain carries TRBV30 and TRBJ1-1; D remains ambiguous. Trimming took off 0 bases at V and 1 base at J, with 6 bases between the two ends. The CDR3 spans 13 residues. CDR1 is GTSNPN, CDR2 SVGIG, per germline (reference sequence).

CDR3 amino acids: CASSSWGLAGAAYSTDTQYF. CDR3 in DNA: TGTGCCAGCAGCTCCTGGGGACTAGCGGGAGCTGCCTATAGCACAGATACGCAGTATTTT. This rearrangement joins TRBV11-2 to TRBJ2-3, with 14 nucleotides matching TRBD2. Germline V gene data show CDR1 as SGHAT and CDR2 as FQNNGV. This CDR3 contains 20 residues. V trimming: 4 bases; J trimming: 0 bases; junction bases outside the gene matches: 12. Complete variable domain (other parts from reference TRBV11-2 and TRBJ2-3): EAGVAQSPRYKIIEKRQSVAFWCNPISGHATLYWYQQILGQGPKLLIQFQNNGVVDDSQLPKDRFSAERLKGVDSTLKIQPAKLEDSAVYLCASSSWGLAGAAYSTDTQYFGPGTRLTVL.

On this clonotype: A much larger clone is a single base away; this may be a read error. The rearrangement joins TRBV12-3 or TRBV12-4 to TRBJ1-1; D gene unclear. This CDR3 comprises 15 residues. The CDR3 region has the DNA TGTGCCAGCAGCCCCGAGGGCCAGAAAAACACTGAAGCTTCCTTT. This codes for CASSPEGQKNTEASF.

In its sample, this clonotype was seen many times. The V gene is TRBV2, the J gene TRBJ2-7; 8 bases are shared with TRBD2. V dropped 7 bases and J dropped 4; count of bases not matched to a gene: 15. The CDR3 is made up of 16 amino acids. Germline values: CDR1 SNHLY, CDR2 FYNNEI. CDR3: CASKLTYSGTTYEQYF. CDR3 coding DNA: TGTGCCAGCAAACTTACTTATAGCGGGACCACTTACGAGCAGTACTTC.